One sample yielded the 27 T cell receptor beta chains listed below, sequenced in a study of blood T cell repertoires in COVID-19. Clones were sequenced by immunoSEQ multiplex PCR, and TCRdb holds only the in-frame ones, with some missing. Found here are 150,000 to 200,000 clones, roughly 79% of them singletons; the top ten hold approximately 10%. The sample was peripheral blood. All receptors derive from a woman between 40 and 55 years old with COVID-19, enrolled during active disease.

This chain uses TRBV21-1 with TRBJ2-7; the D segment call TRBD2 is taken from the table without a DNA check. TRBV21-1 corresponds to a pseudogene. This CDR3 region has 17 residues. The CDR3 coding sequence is TGTGCCAGCAGCAAAGAGGGAGGACCCCAGAGCTCCTACGAGCAGTACGTC. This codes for CASSKEGGPQSSYEQYV.

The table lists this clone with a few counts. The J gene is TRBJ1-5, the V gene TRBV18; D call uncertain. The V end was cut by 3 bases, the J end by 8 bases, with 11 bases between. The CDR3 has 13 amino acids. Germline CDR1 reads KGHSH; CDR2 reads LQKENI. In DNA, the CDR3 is TGTGCCAGCTCACCGTCACCCTCTAAGCCCCAGCATTTT. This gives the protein CASSPSPSKPQHF. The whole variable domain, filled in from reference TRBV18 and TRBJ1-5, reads NAGVMQNPRHLVRRRGQEARLRCSPMKGHSHVYWYRQLPEEGLKFMVYLQKENIIDESGMPKERFSAEFPKEGPSILRIQQVVRGDSAAYFCASSPSPSKPQHFGDGTRLSIL.

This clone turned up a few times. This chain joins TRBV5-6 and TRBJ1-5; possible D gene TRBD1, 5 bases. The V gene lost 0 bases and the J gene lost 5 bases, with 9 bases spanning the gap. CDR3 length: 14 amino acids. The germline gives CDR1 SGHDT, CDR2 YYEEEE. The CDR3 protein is CASSLAGYDQPQHF. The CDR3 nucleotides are TGTGCCAGCAGCTTGGCAGGGTATGATCAGCCCCAGCATTTT. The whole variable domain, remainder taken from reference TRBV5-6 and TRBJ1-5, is DAGVTQSPTHLIKTRGQQVTLRCSPKSGHDTVSWYQQALGQGPQFIFQYYEEEERQRGNFPDRFSGHQFPNYSSELNVNALLLGDSALYLCASSLAGYDQPQHFGDGTRLSIL.

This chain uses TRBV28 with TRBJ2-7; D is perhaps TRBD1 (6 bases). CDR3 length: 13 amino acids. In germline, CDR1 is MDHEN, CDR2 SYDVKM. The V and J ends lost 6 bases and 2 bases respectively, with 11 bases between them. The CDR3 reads CASRSRDTYEQYF. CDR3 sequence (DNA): TGTGCCAGCAGGTCCCGGGACACCTACGAGCAGTACTTC. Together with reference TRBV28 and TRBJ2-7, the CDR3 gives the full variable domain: DVKVTQSSRYLVKRTGEKVFLECVQDMDHENMFWYRQDPGLGLRLIYFSYDVKMKEKGDIPEGYSVSREKKERFSLILESASTNQTSMYLCASRSRDTYEQYFGPGTRLTVT.

As DNA, the CDR3 is TGCGCCAGCAGCTTCGGGCTACCGGGACAGGGCTATGGCTACACCTTC. This translates into CASSFGLPGQGYGYTF. The genes are TRBV5-1 and TRBJ1-2; 9 bases line up with TRBD1. Per germline, CDR1 SGHRS and CDR2 YFSETQ. The ends lost 2 bases at V and 4 bases at J; junction bases unmatched: 9. The CDR3 has 16 residues.

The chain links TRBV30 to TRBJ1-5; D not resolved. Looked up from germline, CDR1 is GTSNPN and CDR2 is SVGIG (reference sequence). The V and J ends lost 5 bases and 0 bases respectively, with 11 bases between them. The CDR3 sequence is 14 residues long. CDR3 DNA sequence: TGTGCCTGGGGGAGTTTATATAGCAATCAGCCCCAGCATTTT. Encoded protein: CAWGSLYSNQPQHF.

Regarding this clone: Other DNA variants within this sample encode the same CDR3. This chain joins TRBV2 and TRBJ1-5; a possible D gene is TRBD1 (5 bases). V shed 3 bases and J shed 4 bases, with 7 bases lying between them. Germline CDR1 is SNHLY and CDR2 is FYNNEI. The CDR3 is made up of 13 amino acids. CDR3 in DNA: TGTGCCAGCAGTGACGGGGGTAATCAGCCCCAGCATTTT. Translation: CASSDGGNQPQHF.

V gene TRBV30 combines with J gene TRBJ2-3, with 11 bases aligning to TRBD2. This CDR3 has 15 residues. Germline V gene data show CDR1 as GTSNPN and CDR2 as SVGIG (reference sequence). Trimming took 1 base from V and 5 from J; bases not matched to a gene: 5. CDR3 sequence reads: CAWSGASGGRDTQYF. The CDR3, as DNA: TGTGCCTGGAGTGGGGCTAGCGGGGGGAGAGATACGCAGTATTTT.

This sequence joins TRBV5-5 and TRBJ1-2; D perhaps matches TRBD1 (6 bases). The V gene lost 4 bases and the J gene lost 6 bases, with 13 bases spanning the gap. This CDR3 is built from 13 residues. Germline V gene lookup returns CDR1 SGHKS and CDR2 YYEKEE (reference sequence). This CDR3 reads CASSTGQPNGYTF. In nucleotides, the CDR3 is TGTGCCAGCAGCACAGGACAGCCGAATGGCTACACCTTC.

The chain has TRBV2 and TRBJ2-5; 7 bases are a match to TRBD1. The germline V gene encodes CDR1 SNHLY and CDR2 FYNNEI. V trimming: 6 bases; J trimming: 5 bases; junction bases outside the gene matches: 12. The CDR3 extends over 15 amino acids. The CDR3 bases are TGTGCCAGCAGGGGGACAGTCACATTCTTGGAGACCCAGTACTTC. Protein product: CASRGTVTFLETQYF.

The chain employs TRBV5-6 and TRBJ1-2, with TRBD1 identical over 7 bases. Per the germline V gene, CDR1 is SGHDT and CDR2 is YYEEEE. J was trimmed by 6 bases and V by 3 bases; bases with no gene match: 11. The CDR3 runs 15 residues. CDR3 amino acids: CASSYPGRDRDGYTF. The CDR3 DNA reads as TGTGCCAGCAGCTACCCCGGACGCGACAGGGATGGCTACACCTTC.

The DNA of the CDR3 is TGTGCCACCAGCAGAATGGGACAAACGAACACCGGGGAGCTGTTTTTT. Encoded protein: CATSRMGQTNTGELFF. The rearrangement uses TRBV15 and TRBJ2-2, with D possibly TRBD1 on 6 matching bases. Trimming pared 2 bases from V and 0 bases from J, leaving 10 bases between. The CDR3 length is 16 residues. In germline, CDR1 is LNHNV, CDR2 YYDKDF (reference sequence).

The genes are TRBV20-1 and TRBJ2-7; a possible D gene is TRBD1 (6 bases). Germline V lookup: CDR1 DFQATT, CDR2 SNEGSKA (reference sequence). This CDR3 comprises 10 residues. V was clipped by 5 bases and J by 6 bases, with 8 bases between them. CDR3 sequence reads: CSAHRVEQYF. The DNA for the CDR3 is TGCAGTGCTCACAGGGTCGAGCAGTACTTC.

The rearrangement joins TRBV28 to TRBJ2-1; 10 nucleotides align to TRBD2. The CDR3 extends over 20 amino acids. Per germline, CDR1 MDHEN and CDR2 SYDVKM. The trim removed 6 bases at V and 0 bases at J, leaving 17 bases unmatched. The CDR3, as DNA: TGTGCCAGCAGGGGGGACAGGCTCGGGGCTAGCGGGAGCTCCTACAATGAGCAGTTCTTC. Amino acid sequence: CASRGDRLGASGSSYNEQFF.

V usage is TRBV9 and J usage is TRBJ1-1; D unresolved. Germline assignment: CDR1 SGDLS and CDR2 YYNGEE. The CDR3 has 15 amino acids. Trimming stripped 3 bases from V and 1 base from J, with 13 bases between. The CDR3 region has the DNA TGTGCCAGCAGCGCATCCGGCCGGGGGAACACTGAAGCTTTCTTT. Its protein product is CASSASGRGNTEAFF.

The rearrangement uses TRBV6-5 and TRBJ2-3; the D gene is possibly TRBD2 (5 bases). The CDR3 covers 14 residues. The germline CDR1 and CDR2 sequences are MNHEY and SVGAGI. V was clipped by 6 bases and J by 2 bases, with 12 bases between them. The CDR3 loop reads CASSLALTTDTQYF. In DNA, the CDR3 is TGTGCCAGCAGCCTAGCTCTAACCACAGATACGCAGTATTTT.

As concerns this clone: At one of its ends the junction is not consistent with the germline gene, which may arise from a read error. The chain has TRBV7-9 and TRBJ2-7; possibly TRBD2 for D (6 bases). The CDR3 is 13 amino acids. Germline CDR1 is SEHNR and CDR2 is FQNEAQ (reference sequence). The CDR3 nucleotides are TGTGCCAGCAGCTTAAGCCCAGGGCGCGGGACCCTCTTC. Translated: CASSLSPGRGTLF.

The CDR3 region has the DNA TGTGCCTGGAGTGGCGGGGGGGCCCGGGAGACCCAGTACTTC. Its translation: CAWSGGGARETQYF. The rearrangement uses TRBV30 and TRBJ2-5; 9 positions agree with TRBD2. The CDR3 consists of 14 residues. Trimming removed 1 base from V and 5 bases from J; junction bases left unmatched: 5. Germline CDR1 and CDR2: GTSNPN and SVGIG (reference sequence).

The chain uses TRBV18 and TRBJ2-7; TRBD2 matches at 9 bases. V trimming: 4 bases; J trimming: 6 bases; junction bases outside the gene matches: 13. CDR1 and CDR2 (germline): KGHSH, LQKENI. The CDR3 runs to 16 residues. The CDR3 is CASSQRGASTPFEQYV. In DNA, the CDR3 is TGTGCCAGCTCACAGCGGGGGGCTTCGACCCCCTTCGAGCAGTACGTC.

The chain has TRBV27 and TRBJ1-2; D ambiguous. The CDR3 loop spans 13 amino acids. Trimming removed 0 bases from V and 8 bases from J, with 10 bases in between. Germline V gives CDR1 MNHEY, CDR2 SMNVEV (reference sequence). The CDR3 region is CASSLSLSSGYTF. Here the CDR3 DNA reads TGTGCCAGCAGTTTATCCCTCTCCTCCGGCTACACCTTC.

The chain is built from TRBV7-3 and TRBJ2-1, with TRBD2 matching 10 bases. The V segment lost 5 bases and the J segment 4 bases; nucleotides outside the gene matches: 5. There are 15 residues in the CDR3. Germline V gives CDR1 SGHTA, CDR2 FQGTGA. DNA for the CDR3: TGTGCCAGCAGCAAACTAGCGGGAATATACAATGAGCAGTTCTTC. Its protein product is CASSKLAGIYNEQFF.

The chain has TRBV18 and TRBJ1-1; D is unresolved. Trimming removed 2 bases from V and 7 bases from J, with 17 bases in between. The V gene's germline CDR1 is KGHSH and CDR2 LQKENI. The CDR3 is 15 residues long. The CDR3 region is CASSPDGNLAGEAFF. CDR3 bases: TGTGCCAGCTCACCAGACGGGAACTTAGCGGGTGAAGCTTTCTTT.

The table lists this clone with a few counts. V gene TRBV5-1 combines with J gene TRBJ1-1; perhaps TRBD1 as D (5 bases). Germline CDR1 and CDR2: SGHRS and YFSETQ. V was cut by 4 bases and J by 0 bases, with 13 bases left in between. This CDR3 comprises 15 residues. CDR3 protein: CASSQIQGMNTEAFF. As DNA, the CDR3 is TGCGCCAGCAGCCAAATCCAGGGTATGAACACTGAAGCTTTCTTT.

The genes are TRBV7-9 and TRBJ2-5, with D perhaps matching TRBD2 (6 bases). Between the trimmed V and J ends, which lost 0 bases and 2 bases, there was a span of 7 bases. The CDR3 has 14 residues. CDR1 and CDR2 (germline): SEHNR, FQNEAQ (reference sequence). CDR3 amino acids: CASSLAGGQETQYF. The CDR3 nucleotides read TGTGCCAGCAGCTTAGCGGGGGGTCAAGAGACCCAGTACTTC. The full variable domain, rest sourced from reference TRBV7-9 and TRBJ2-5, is DTGVSQNPRHKITKRGQNVTFRCDPISEHNRLYWYRQTLGQGPEFLTYFQNEAQLEKSRLLSDRFSAERPKGSFSTLEIQRTEQGDSAMYLCASSLAGGQETQYFGPGTRLLVL.

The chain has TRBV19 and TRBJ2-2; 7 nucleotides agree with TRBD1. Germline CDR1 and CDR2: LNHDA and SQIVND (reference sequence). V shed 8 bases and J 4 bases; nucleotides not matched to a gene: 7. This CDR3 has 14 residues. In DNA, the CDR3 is TGTGCCAGTGATACCGGGACAGCCACCGGGGAGCTGTTTTTT. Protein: CASDTGTATGELFF.

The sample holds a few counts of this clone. This chain's CDR3 is CASSLAGQGINGYTF. The CDR3 DNA reads TGTGCCAGCAGCTTAGCGGGACAGGGGATTAACGGCTACACCTTC. The chain joins TRBV7-8 to TRBJ1-2, with TRBD1 matching 10 bases. Germline lookup yields CDR1 SGHVS and CDR2 FQNEAQ. There are 15 residues in the CDR3. J was trimmed by 8 bases and V by 0 bases; bases with no gene match: 6.

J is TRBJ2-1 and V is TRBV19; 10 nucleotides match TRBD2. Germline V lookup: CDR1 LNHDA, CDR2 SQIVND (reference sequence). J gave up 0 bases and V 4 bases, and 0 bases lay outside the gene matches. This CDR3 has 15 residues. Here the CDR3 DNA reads TGTGCCAGTAGTACTAGCGGGAGCTCCTACAATGAGCAGTTCTTC. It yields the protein CASSTSGSSYNEQFF.